This TCR beta chain appears in the sequencing data of a study of cytomegalovirus exposure and HLA in healthy donors. Findings of the study overall: Trimming of TCR beta V- and J-genes showed a link, identified in a later analysis, to a missense DCLRE1C variant.

In the case of this clone: Its matching antigen is unknown.

Primers: 60 Vbeta forward and 13 Jbeta reverse. Produced via immunoSEQ multiplex PCR; TCRdb's table is partial and in-frame only. Of 120,000 to 150,000 clones listed, 65% to 85% are singletons. The sequence came from a woman aged 40 to 50 in good health and CMV-seropositive. Sequenced material: PBMCs.

CDR3: CASSLLESSEAFF. Written as DNA, the CDR3 is TGTGCCAGCAGCTTATTAGAAAGTTCTGAAGCTTTCTTT. The chain joins TRBV7-9 to TRBJ1-1; D unresolved. CDR3 length equals 13 residues. V lost 2 bases to trimming and J lost 6 bases, with 10 bases between them. Germline CDR1 is SEHNR and CDR2 is FQNEAQ (reference sequence).